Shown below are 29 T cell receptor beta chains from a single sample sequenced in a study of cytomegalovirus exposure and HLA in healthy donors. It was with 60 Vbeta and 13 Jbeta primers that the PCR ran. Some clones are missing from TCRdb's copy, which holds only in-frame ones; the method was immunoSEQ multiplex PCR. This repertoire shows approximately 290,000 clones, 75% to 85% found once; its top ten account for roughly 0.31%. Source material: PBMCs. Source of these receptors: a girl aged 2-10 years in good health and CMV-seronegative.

CDR3 nucleotide sequence: TGTGCCTGGAGCTATCTCTCAGGCGTCGGCTACACCTTC. It is translated as CAWSYLSGVGYTF. The genes are TRBV30 and TRBJ1-2; the D is unclear. CDR1 is GTSNPN, CDR2 SVGIG, per germline (reference sequence). The V end lost 3 bases, the J end lost 8 bases, and 16 bases lay between the germline ends. The CDR3 extends over 13 amino acids.

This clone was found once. This CDR3 reads CTSSQDHKTSGGRNEQFF. CDR3 nucleotide sequence: TGCACCAGCAGCCAAGATCACAAGACTAGCGGGGGTAGAAATGAGCAGTTCTTC. The gene calls are TRBV1 and TRBJ2-1; the D call in the table, TRBD2, was not verified against the DNA. TRBV1 corresponds to a pseudogene. This CDR3 region has 18 residues.

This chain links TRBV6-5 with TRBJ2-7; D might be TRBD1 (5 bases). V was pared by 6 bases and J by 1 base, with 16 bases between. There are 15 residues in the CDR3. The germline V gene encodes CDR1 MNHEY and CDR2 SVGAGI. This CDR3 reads CASRPVPRGSYEQYF. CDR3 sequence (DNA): TGTGCCAGCAGACCAGTCCCAAGGGGATCCTACGAGCAGTACTTC.

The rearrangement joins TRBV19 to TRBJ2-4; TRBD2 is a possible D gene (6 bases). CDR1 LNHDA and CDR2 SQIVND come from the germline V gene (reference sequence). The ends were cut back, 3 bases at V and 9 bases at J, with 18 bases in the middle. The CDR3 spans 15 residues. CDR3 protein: CASSIHGSGEVIQYF. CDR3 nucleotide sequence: TGTGCCAGTAGTATCCACGGGAGTGGGGAGGTCATTCAGTACTTC.

The CDR3 DNA sequence: TGTGCCAGCAGAGAAACGGGACAATTCGGCGAGCAGTACTTC. Amino acids: CASRETGQFGEQYF. V and J are TRBV13 and TRBJ2-5, with D possibly being TRBD1 (6 bases). The last part of the DNA fits TRBJ2-7 better; the J call may be wrong. The CDR3 is 14 amino acids. The V gene's germline CDR1 is PRHDT and CDR2 FYEKMQ (reference sequence).

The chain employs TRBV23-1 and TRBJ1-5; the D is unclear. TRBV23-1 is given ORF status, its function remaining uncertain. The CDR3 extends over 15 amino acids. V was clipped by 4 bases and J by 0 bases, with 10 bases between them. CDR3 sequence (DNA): TGCGCCAGCAGTCGGCAGACTAATAGCAATCAGCCCCAGCATTTT. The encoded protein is CASSRQTNSNQPQHF.

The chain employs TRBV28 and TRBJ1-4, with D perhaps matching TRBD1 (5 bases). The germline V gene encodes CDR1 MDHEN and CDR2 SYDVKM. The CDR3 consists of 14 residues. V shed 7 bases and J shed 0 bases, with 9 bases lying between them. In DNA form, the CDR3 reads TGTGCCAGCAAGGGGTCGGCAACTAATGAAAAACTGTTTTTT. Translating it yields CASKGSATNEKLFF.

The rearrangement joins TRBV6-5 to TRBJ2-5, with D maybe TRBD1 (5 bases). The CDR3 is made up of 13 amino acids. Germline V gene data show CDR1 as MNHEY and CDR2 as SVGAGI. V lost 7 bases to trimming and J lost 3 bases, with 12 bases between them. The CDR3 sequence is CASTLGLEETQYF. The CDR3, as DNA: TGTGCCAGCACCTTGGGGCTAGAAGAGACCCAGTACTTC.

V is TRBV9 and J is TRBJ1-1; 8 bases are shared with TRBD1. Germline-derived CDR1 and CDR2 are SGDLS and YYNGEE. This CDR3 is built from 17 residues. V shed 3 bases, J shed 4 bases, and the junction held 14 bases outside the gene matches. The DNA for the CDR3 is TGTGCCAGCAGCGGAACAGGACAGGGCGAAAGGATCACTGAAGCTTTCTTT. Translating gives CASSGTGQGERITEAFF.

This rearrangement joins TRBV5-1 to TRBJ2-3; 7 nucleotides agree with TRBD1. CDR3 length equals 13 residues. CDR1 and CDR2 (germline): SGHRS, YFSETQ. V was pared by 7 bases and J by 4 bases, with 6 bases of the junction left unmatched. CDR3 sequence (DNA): TGCGCCAGCGGGTCTCAGGGGGCAGATACGCAGTATTTT. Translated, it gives CASGSQGADTQYF.

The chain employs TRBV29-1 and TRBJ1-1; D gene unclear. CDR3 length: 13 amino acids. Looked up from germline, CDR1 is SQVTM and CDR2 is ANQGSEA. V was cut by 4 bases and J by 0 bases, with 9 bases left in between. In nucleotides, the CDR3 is TGCAGCGTTGTGAGGAACATGAACACTGAAGCTTTCTTT. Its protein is CSVVRNMNTEAFF.

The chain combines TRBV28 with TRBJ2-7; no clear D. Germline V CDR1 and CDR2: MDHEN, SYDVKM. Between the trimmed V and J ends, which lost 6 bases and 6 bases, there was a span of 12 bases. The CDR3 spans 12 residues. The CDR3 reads CASRPPGSEQYF. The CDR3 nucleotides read TGTGCCAGCAGACCTCCAGGCAGCGAGCAGTACTTC.

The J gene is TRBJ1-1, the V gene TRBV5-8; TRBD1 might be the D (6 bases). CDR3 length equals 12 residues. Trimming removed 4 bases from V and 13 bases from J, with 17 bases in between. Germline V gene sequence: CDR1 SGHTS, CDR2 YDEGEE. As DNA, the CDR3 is TGTGCCAGCAGCGTCTCTTGGAACAGGGTTTTCTTT. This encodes CASSVSWNRVFF.

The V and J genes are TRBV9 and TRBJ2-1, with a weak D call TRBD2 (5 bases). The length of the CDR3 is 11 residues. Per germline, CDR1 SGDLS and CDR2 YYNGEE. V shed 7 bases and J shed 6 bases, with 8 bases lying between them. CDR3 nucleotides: TGTGCCAGCGGGAGAATCAATGAGCAGTTCTTC. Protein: CASGRINEQFF.

CDR3 nucleotides: TGTGCCAGCAGCTCTTCCCCGGGACTTAACTACAATGAGCAGTTCTTC. Translation gives CASSSSPGLNYNEQFF. The rearrangement uses TRBV7-3 and TRBJ2-1; maybe TRBD2 (6 bases). Per the germline V gene, CDR1 is SGHTA and CDR2 is FQGTGA. The V end lost 4 bases, the J end lost 3 bases, and 16 bases lay between the germline ends. This CDR3 spans 16 amino acids. Combining the CDR3 with reference TRBV7-3 and TRBJ2-1 gives the whole variable domain GAGVSQTPSNKVTEKGKYVELRCDPISGHTALYWYRQSLGQGPEFLIYFQGTGAADDSGLPNDRFFAVRPEGSVSTLKIQRTERGDSAVYLCASSSSPGLNYNEQFFGPGTRLTVL.

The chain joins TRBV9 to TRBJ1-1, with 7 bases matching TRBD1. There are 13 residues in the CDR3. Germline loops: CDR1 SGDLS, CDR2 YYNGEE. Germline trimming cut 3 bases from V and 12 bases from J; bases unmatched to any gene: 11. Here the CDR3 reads CASSGSGGIGTFF. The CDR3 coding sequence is TGTGCCAGCAGCGGATCAGGGGGGATAGGAACTTTCTTT.

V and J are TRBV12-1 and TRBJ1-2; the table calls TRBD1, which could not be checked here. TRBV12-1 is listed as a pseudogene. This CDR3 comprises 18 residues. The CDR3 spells CASSPPRDRGRHVYAFTF. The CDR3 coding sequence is TGTGCCAGCAGCCCCCCCCGGGACAGGGGGCGTCACGTCTATGCTTTCACCTTC.

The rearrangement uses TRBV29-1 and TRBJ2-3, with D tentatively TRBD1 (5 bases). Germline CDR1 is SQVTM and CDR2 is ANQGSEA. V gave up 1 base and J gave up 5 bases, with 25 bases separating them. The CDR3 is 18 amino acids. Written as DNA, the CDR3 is TGCAGCGTTGAAGGATCGGTTGGGGCAGGGAAAAATGAAGATACGCAGTATTTT. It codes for CSVEGSVGAGKNEDTQYF.

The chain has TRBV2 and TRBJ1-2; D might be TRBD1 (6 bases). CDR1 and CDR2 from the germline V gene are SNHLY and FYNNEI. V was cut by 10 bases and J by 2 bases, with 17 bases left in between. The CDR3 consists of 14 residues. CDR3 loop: CATPTRDNNYGYTF. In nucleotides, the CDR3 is TGTGCCACCCCTACCCGGGACAACAACTATGGCTACACCTTC. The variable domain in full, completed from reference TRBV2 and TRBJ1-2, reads EPEVTQTPSHQVTQMGQEVILRCVPISNHLYFYWYRQILGQKVEFLVSFYNNEISEKSEIFDDQFSVERPDGSNFTLKIRSTKLEDSAMYFCATPTRDNNYGYTFGSGTRLTVV.

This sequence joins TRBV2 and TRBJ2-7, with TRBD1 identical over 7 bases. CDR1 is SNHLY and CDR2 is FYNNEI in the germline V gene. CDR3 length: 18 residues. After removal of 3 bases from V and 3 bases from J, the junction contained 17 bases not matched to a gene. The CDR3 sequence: CASSEGVLLDRRGYEQYF. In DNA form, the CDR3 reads TGTGCCAGCAGTGAGGGGGTTCTTTTGGACAGGAGAGGCTACGAGCAGTACTTC.

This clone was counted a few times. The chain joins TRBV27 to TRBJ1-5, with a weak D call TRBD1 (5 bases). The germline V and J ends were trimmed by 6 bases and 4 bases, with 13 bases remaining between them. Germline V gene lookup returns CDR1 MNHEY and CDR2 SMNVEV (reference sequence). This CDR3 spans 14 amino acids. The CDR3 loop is CASSRWGVNQPQHF. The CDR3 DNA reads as TGTGCCAGCAGCCGGTGGGGGGTGAATCAGCCCCAGCATTTT.

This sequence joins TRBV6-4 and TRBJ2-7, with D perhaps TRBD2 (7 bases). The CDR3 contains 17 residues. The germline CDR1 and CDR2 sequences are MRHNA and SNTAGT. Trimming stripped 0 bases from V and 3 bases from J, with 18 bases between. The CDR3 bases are TGTGCCAGCAGTGACTCGAGGGGGGGGGAAGACTACTACGAGCAGTACTTC. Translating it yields CASSDSRGGEDYYEQYF.

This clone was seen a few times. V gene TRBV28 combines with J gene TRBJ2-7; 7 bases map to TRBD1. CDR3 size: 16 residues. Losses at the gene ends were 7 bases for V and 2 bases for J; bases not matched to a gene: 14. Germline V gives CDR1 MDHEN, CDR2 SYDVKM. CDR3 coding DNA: TGTGCCAGCAATTCGGTCCCGACAGGGCTCACCTACGAGCAGTACTTC. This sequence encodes CASNSVPTGLTYEQYF.

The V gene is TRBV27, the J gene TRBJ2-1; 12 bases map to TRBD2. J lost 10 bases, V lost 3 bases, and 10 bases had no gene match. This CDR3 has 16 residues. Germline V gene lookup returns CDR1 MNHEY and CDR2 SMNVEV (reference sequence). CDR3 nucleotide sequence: TGTGCCAGCAGTTTTAACGCTAGCGGGAGGGCCCGAGAGCAGTTCTTC. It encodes CASSFNASGRAREQFF.

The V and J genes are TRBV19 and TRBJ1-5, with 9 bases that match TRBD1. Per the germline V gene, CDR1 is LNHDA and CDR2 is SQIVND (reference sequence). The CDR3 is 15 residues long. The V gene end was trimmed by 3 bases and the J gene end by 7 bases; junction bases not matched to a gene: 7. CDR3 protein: CASSIMGQGSQPQHF. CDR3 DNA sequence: TGTGCCAGTAGTATCATGGGACAGGGAAGCCAGCCCCAGCATTTT.

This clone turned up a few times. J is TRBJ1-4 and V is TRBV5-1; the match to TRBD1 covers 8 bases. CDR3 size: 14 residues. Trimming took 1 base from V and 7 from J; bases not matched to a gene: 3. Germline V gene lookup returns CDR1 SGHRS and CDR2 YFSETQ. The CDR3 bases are TGCGCCAGCAGCTTGACAGGGGGGAGTGAAAAACTGTTTTTT. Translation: CASSLTGGSEKLFF.

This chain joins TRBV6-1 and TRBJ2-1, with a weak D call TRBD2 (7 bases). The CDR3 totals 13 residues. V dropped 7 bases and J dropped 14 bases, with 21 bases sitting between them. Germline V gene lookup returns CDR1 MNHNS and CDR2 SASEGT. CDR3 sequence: CASTPGGPSREFF. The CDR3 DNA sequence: TGTGCCAGCACCCCCGGGGGGCCATCTCGGGAGTTCTTC.

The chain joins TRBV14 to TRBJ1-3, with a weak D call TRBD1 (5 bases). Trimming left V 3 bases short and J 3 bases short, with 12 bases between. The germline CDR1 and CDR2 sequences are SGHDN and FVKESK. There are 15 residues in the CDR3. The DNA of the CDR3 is TGTGCCAGCAGCCACCCGACAGATTTTGGAAACACCATATATTTT. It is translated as CASSHPTDFGNTIYF. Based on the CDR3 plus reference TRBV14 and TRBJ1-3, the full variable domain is EAGVTQFPSHSVIEKGQTVTLRCDPISGHDNLYWYRRVMGKEIKFLLHFVKESKQDESGMPNNRFLAERTGGTYSTLKVQPAELEDSGVYFCASSHPTDFGNTIYFGEGSWLTVV.

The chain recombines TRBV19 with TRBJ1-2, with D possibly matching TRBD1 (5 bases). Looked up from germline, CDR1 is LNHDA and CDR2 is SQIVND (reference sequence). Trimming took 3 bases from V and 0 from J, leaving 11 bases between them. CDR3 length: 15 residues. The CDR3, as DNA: TGTGCCAGTAGTATCTTCGTAGGGGCTAACTATGGCTACACCTTC. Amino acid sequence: CASSIFVGANYGYTF.